Sequencing of this TCR beta chain was carried out in a study of PD-L1 blockade in urothelial cancer. Turning to the study itself: Study patients had been treated with 0 to 3 previous chemotherapy regimens. Median T cell yield from blood was approximately 150,000.

The method was immunoSEQ multiplex PCR; TCRdb's version includes in-frame clones alone and lacks a portion of them. This sample has 40,000 to 45,000 clones, with more than 75% found just once. Described time point: peripheral blood 6 weeks after treatment start. This specimen consisted of PBMCs, obtained around atezolizumab (anti-PD-L1) treatment. This sequence was found in a man between 65 and 85 years old with urothelial cancer.

CDR3 bases: TGTGCCAGCAGTGAAGCGCTGATTGGGCCCCAATACGAGCAGTACTTC. Protein sequence: CASSEALIGPQYEQYF. The V and J genes are TRBV6-1 and TRBJ2-7, with D unclear. The germline V gene encodes CDR1 MNHNS and CDR2 SASEGT. The V and J ends lost 0 bases and 4 bases respectively, with 16 bases between them. The CDR3 runs 16 residues.